Below, 16 T cell receptor beta chains from the same sample are listed, as sequenced in a study of Graves' ophthalmopathy and Graves' hyperthyroidism. Amplified material comprised TCR beta CDR3 regions derived from RNA transcripts. HTBI primers were employed in first-round RT-PCR, then a second-round multiplex PCR followed. MiXCR was run by TCRdb on the multiplex PCR reads, yielding one entry per CDR3 protein. The data hold roughly 420,000 distinct CDR3 sequences, with around 21% observed a single time. The sample consisted of peripheral blood. The receptors shown here come from a woman aged 18-30 years with stable Graves' hyperthyroidism.

This chain connects TRBV12-3 or TRBV12-4 to TRBJ1-1; a possible D gene is TRBD1 (6 bases). Trimming removed 4 bases from V and 4 bases from J, with 16 bases in between. The CDR3 length is 15 residues. CDR3 amino acids: CASSYSGTMSTEAFF. The CDR3 nucleotides are TGTGCCAGCAGTTATTCCGGGACAATGAGCACTGAAGCTTTCTTT.

This clonotype came up a few times. The chain has TRBV3-1 and TRBJ2-5; 8 nucleotides line up with TRBD2. Germline V gene sequence: CDR1 LGHDT, CDR2 YNNKEL (reference sequence). After removal of 2 bases from V and 1 base from J, the junction contained 18 bases not matched to a gene. There are 20 residues in the CDR3. The CDR3 spells CASSQSSGSQRERSQETQYF. In DNA form, the CDR3 reads TGTGCCAGCAGCCAATCTTCAGGGAGTCAGCGGGAGCGCTCCCAAGAGACCCAGTACTTC.

Many counts were recorded for this clonotype. The genes are TRBV11-2 and TRBJ2-5; D gene uncertain. V was trimmed by 2 bases and J by 2 bases, leaving 12 bases between them. CDR1 is SGHAT and CDR2 is FQNNGV in the germline V gene. This CDR3 contains 15 residues. The CDR3 nucleotides read TGTGCCAGCAGCTTATTCGCAGGAACACAAGAGACCCAGTACTTC. Translating gives CASSLFAGTQETQYF.

This clonotype was found once. The rearrangement links TRBV25-1 to TRBJ1-1; D possibly corresponds to TRBD1 (5 bases). The CDR3 runs 14 residues. Germline loops: CDR1 MGHDK, CDR2 SYGVNS. The V gene lost 3 bases and the J gene lost 0 bases, with 8 bases spanning the gap. Here the CDR3 DNA reads TGTGCCAGCAGTGACAGGGCGGTGAACACTGAAGCTTTCTTT. It translates to CASSDRAVNTEAFF.

This chain joins TRBV20-1 and TRBJ1-1; a possible D gene is TRBD1 (6 bases). CDR1 is DFQATT and CDR2 is SNEGSKA in the germline V gene (reference sequence). The CDR3 length is 12 residues. With 6 bases removed from V and 1 base from J, the gap between germline ends came to 9 bases. The CDR3, as DNA: TGCAGTGCGTGGGACAAGAACACTGAAGCTTTCTTT. Protein product: CSAWDKNTEAFF.

This clonotype showed up just once. The V and J genes are TRBV2 and TRBJ2-5, with D unresolved. The CDR3 is 15 amino acids. Trimming pared 4 bases from V and 1 base from J, leaving 13 bases between. Germline V gene lookup returns CDR1 SNHLY and CDR2 FYNNEI. In DNA, the CDR3 is TGTGCCAGCAGTGTGTCCGCTAGTCCCCAAGAGACCCAGTACTTC. It yields the protein CASSVSASPQETQYF.

The J gene is TRBJ1-1, the V gene TRBV3-1; TRBD1 aligns across 8 bases. Germline CDR1 and CDR2: LGHDT and YNNKEL (reference sequence). This CDR3 has 22 amino acids. V lost 4 bases, J lost 0 bases, and 25 bases stayed unmatched. This CDR3 reads CASSPQDRVGEHLGGMNTEAFF. DNA of the CDR3: TGTGCCAGCAGCCCACAGGACAGGGTCGGGGAGCACTTGGGGGGTATGAACACTGAAGCTTTCTTT.

This clonotype was seen ten or more times. The rearrangement joins TRBV27 to TRBJ1-1; D call uncertain. Trimming took off 3 bases at V and 4 bases at J, with 9 bases between the two ends. Germline V lookup: CDR1 MNHEY, CDR2 SMNVEV (reference sequence). This CDR3 contains 13 residues. The DNA for the CDR3 is TGTGCCAGCAGTTTTCGGCCAAGCACTGAAGCTTTCTTT. It is translated as CASSFRPSTEAFF.

This clonotype has a count of ten or more. The CDR3 coding sequence is TGTGCCAGCAGTCACCAGGGGTTAACCAGAGGCAATCAGCCCCAGCATTTT. Protein product: CASSHQGLTRGNQPQHF. The chain is built from TRBV12-3 or TRBV12-4 and TRBJ1-5; a weak D match, TRBD1 (6 bases). The V end was cut by 5 bases, the J end by 2 bases, with 19 bases between. There are 17 residues in the CDR3.

The sample holds many counts of this clonotype. J is TRBJ2-7 and V is TRBV5-1, with 14 nucleotides matching TRBD2. The CDR3 has 16 residues. Looked up from germline, CDR1 is SGHRS and CDR2 is YFSETQ. Unmatched junction bases numbered 10, after V lost 4 bases and J lost 7 bases. The CDR3 sequence: CASSLGTSGSMEEQYF. CDR3 bases: TGCGCCAGCAGCCTCGGGACTAGCGGGAGTATGGAAGAGCAGTACTTC. Full variable domain (outside the CDR3, taken from reference TRBV5-1 and TRBJ2-7): KAGVTQTPRYLIKTRGQQVTLSCSPISGHRSVSWYQQTPGQGLQFLFEYFSETQRNKGNFPGRFSGRQFSNSRSEMNVSTLELGDSALYLCASSLGTSGSMEEQYFGPGTRLTVT.

This clonotype was seen repeatedly, ten times or more. The CDR3 reads CASSSPGDRYEQYF. For the CDR3, the DNA is TGTGCCAGCAGCTCCCCGGGGGACCGCTACGAGCAGTACTTC. V usage is TRBV28 and J usage is TRBJ2-7; perhaps TRBD2 as D (6 bases). V was shortened by 6 bases and J by 3 bases, with 15 bases between the two germline ends. Per germline, CDR1 MDHEN and CDR2 SYDVKM. This CDR3 has 14 amino acids.

This clonotype has ten or more counts. V and J are TRBV11-2 and TRBJ2-7; 7 bases line up with TRBD2. This CDR3 spans 15 amino acids. J was trimmed by 4 bases and V by 5 bases; bases with no gene match: 11. In germline, CDR1 is SGHAT, CDR2 FQNNGV. CDR3 residues: CASSMGRGPSYEQYF. The CDR3, as DNA: TGTGCCAGCAGCATGGGGAGGGGCCCCTCGTACGAGCAGTACTTC.

This clonotype was seen repeatedly, ten times or more. J is TRBJ2-7 and V is TRBV12-5; 13 bases match TRBD2. Germline V CDR1 and CDR2: LGHNT, FRNRAP. The CDR3 length is 17 residues. V trimming: 7 bases; J trimming: 5 bases; junction bases outside the gene matches: 14. The CDR3 DNA reads as TGTGCTAGTGCAAGAGGGACTAGCGGGACCGGTAGGGACGAGCAGTACTTC. It codes for CASARGTSGTGRDEQYF.

This clonotype occurred many times. This rearrangement joins TRBV30 to TRBJ1-5; TRBD1 agrees at 8 bases. V trimming: 7 bases; J trimming: 4 bases; junction bases outside the gene matches: 3. The CDR3 has 12 residues. CDR1 is GTSNPN, CDR2 SVGIG, per germline (reference sequence). The CDR3 nucleotides are TGTGCCTCGGGACAGGAGAATCAGCCCCAGCATTTT. Translation gives CASGQENQPQHF.

This clonotype appeared many times. The chain links TRBV6-5 to TRBJ1-1; D might be TRBD1 (5 bases). Germline loops: CDR1 MNHEY, CDR2 SVGAGI. V was pared by 3 bases and J by 1 base, with 12 bases between. The CDR3 totals 15 residues. CDR3 in amino acids: CASSYRGIGNTEAFF. The CDR3 nucleotides read TGTGCCAGCAGTTATAGGGGTATTGGGAACACTGAAGCTTTCTTT.

This clonotype was seen at least ten times. This chain links TRBV6-1 with TRBJ1-1; possible D gene TRBD1, 6 bases. The CDR3 extends over 15 amino acids. V lost 6 bases to trimming and J lost 0 bases, with 14 bases between them. Germline loops: CDR1 MNHNS, CDR2 SASEGT. CDR3 protein: CASRKSGTMNTEAFF. The DNA of the CDR3 is TGTGCCAGCAGGAAATCCGGGACAATGAACACTGAAGCTTTCTTT.